This T cell receptor (beta chain) was recovered during a study of blood T cell repertoires in COVID-19. Turning to the study itself: Researchers got acute and convalescent COVID-19 samples from the United States, Italy and Spain. Sources were T cells, B-cell-depleted T cells, or PBMCs; the material itself was cDNA or gDNA.

V shed 7 bases and J shed 4 bases, with 16 bases lying between them. Germline CDR1 and CDR2: MNHEY and SVGAGI. The length of the CDR3 is 14 residues. Per the study methods: From reference gene primer amplification, estimates of nucleated cell counts were derived. Data came from immunoSEQ multiplex PCR; TCRdb stores just in-frame clones and leaves some out. V, J and clone size derive from that table, while D and trimming were established from the DNA sequence. Among 130,000 or so clones, about 76% were seen once, and the ten largest hold more than 15%. Sequencing was carried out using peripheral blood. This sequence joins TRBV6-5 and TRBJ2-5, with D tentatively TRBD1 (6 bases). This clonotype was sampled from a man older than 75 with acute or convalescent COVID-19. CDR3 sequence: CASIFRGRGETQYF. CDR3 DNA: TGTGCCAGCATTTTCAGGGGCAGGGGAGAGACCCAGTACTTC.